This T cell receptor beta chain was recorded in a study of blood T cell repertoires in COVID-19. Study-wide context: Sources were T cells, B-cell-depleted T cells, or PBMCs; the material itself was cDNA or gDNA.

CDR1 is GTSNPN, CDR2 SVGIG, per germline (reference sequence). V was pared by 4 bases and J by 2 bases, with 9 bases between. The length of the CDR3 is 14 residues. Assay: immunoSEQ multiplex PCR; the TCRdb copy retains only in-frame clones and omits some. The sample yields 70,000 or so clones, about 80% seen once. This TCR was recovered from a human donor in a cohort sampled during active COVID-19. Specimen: peripheral blood. The V gene is TRBV30, the J gene TRBJ2-6; possibly TRBD1 for D (6 bases). CDR3 bases: TGTGCCTGGATACAGGGTCCTGGGGCCAACGTCCTGACTTTC. Protein sequence: CAWIQGPGANVLTF.